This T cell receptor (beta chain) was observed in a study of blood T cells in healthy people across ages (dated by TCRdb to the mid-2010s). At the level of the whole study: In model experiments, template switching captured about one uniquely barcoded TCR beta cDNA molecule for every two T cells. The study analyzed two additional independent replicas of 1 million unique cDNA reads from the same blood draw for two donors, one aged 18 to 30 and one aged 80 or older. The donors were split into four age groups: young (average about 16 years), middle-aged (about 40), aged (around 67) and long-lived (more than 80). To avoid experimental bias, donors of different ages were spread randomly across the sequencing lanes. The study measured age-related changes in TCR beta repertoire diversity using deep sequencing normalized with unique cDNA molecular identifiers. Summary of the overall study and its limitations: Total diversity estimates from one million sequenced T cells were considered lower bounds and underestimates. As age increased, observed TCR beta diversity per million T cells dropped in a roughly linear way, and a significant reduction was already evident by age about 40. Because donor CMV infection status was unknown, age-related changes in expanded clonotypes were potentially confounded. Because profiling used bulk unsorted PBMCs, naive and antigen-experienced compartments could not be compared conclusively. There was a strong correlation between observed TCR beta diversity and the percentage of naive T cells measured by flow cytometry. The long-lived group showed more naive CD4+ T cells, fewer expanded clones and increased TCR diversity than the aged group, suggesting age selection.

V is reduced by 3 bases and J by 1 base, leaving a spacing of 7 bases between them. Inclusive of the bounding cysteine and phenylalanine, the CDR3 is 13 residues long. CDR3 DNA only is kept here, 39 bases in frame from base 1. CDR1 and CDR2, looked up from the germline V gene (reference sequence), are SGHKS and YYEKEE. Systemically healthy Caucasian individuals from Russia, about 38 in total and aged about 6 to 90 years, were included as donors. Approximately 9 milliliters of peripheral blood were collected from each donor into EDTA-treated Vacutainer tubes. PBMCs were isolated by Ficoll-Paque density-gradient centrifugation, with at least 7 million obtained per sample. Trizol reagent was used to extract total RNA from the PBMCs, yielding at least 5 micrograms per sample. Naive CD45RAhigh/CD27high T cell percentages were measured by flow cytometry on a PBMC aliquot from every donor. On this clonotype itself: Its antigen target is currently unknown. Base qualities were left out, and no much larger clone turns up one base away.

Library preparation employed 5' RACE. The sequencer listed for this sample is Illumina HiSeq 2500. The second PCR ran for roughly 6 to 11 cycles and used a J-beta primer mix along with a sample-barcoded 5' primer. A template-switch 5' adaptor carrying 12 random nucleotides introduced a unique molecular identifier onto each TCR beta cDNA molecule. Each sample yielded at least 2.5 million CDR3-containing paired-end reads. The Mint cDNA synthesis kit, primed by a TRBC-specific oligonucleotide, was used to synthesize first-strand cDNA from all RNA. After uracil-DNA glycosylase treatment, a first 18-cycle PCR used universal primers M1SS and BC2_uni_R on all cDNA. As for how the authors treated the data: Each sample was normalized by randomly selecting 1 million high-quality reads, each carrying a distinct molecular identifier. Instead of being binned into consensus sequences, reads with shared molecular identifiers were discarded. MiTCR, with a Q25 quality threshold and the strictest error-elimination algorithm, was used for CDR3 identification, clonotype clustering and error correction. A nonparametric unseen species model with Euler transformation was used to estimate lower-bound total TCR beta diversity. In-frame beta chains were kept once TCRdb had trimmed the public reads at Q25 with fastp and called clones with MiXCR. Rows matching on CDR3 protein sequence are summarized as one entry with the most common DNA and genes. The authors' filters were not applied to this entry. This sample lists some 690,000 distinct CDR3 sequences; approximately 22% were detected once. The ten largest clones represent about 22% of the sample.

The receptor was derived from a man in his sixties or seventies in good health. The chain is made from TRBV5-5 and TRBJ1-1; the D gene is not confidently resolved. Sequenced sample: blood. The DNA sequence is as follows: TGTGCCAGCAGCTGGATTGGGAACACTGAAGCTTTCTTT. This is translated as CASSWIGNTEAFF.